The clone carrying this T cell receptor beta chain was seen ten or more times. These data originate in a study of low-dose radiotherapy and immunotherapy resistance in tumors. The overall study: Intravenous cyclophosphamide 200 mg/m2 was given every two weeks, one day before radiation and immunotherapy.

Germline loops: CDR1 DFQATT, CDR2 SNEGSKA (reference sequence). The CDR3 consists of 16 residues. Trimming took 3 bases from V and 0 from J, leaving 18 bases between them. The time point here: before trial treatment. Treatment combined nivolumab, ipilimumab, aspirin, low-dose cyclophosphamide and low-dose radiotherapy in a dose-escalation trial. TRAV- and TRBV-specific primers, spanning alpha and beta chains, primed first-strand cDNA. The authors ran around 22 PCR cycles to amplify TCRs with a constant-region primer and V-primer adapter. TCRdb re-analysed the reads in MiXCR, keeping a single row per CDR3 protein. The table has 57,000 or so distinct CDR3 sequences, 20% to 25% seen once.

The TCR sequence derives from a male donor with prostate cancer. Sequencing used PBMCs, obtained before treatment. This chain links TRBV20-1 with TRBJ2-7, with D perhaps being TRBD1 or TRBD2 (5 bases each). CDR3 in DNA: TGCAGTGCTAGTTGGGCTCGTCGGGGCAGCTCCTACGAGCAGTACTTC. This sequence encodes CSASWARRGSSYEQYF.